A single sample is the source of the 19 T cell receptor beta chains below, sequenced in a study of blood T cell repertoires in COVID-19. Only in-frame clones appear in the TCRdb table, and some are missing; sequencing was by immunoSEQ multiplex PCR. The table lists about 400,000 clones, 86% of them singletons, with over 1.1% in the top ten. Sequencing was done on a sample of peripheral blood. The receptors stem from a woman in her 30s with active or convalescent COVID-19.

Written as DNA, the CDR3 is TGTGCCAGCAGCGTGGCGGACTCGCTGAACAATGAGCAGTTCTTC. Residues: CASSVADSLNNEQFF. The chain joins TRBV9 to TRBJ2-1; D might be TRBD2 (5 bases). Trimming took 2 bases from V and 5 from J, leaving 14 bases between them. CDR1 and CDR2 from the germline V gene are SGDLS and YYNGEE. CDR3 size: 15 residues.

The gene calls are TRBV5-8 and TRBJ1-2; 8 positions agree with TRBD1. With V trimmed by 4 bases and J by 1 base, 12 bases remained unmatched. This CDR3 contains 17 residues. In germline, CDR1 is SGHTS, CDR2 YDEGEE. This chain's CDR3 is CASSPTPGQANNYGYTF. The DNA of the CDR3 is TGTGCCAGCAGCCCCACCCCGGGACAGGCTAATAACTATGGCTACACCTTC.

This clone was seen only once. Other nucleotide sequences from this sample produce the same CDR3. The V gene is TRBV5-4, the J gene TRBJ2-7; no clear D. V was trimmed by 0 bases and J by 0 bases, leaving 7 bases between them. The CDR3 runs to 14 residues. Looked up from germline, CDR1 is SGHNT and CDR2 is YYREEE (reference sequence). The CDR3 here is CASSLGGSSYEQYF. DNA of the CDR3: TGTGCCAGCAGCTTGGGCGGAAGCTCCTACGAGCAGTACTTC. Drawing the rest from reference TRBV5-4 and TRBJ2-7, the complete variable domain is ETGVTQSPTHLIKTRGQQVTLRCSSQSGHNTVSWYQQALGQGPQFIFQYYREEENGRGNFPPRFSGLQFPNYSSELNVNALELDDSALYLCASSLGGSSYEQYFGPGTRLTVT.

The rearrangement uses TRBV10-3 and TRBJ2-1; 7 bases fit TRBD1. The CDR3 sequence is 15 residues long. Looked up from germline, CDR1 is ENHRY and CDR2 is SYGVKD. V lost 3 bases and J lost 4; bases outside the gene matches: 6. This chain's CDR3 is CAISDLRQGYNEQFF. The CDR3 coding sequence is TGTGCCATCAGTGACTTGAGACAGGGTTACAATGAGCAGTTCTTC.

V gene TRBV29-1 combines with J gene TRBJ2-1; 10 nucleotides align to TRBD2. This CDR3 contains 14 residues. After removal of 2 bases from V and 3 bases from J, the junction contained 1 base not matched to a gene. Germline-derived CDR1 and CDR2 are SQVTM and ANQGSEA. This CDR3 is CSVELAGVYNEQFF. CDR3 nucleotide sequence: TGCAGCGTTGAACTAGCGGGAGTCTACAATGAGCAGTTCTTC.

The J gene is TRBJ2-2, the V gene TRBV27; 10 positions agree with TRBD2. The CDR3 covers 15 residues. J lost 6 bases, V lost 7 bases, and 8 bases had no gene match. Germline V gene lookup returns CDR1 MNHEY and CDR2 SMNVEV (reference sequence). Here the CDR3 DNA reads TGTGCCAGCAACGCCGGGACTAGCGCTCCCGGGGAGCTGTTTTTT. This encodes CASNAGTSAPGELFF.

This clone was counted a single time. V usage is TRBV7-9 and J usage is TRBJ1-1; D unresolved. Per germline, CDR1 SEHNR and CDR2 FQNEAQ (reference sequence). The CDR3 covers 16 residues. V was clipped by 1 base and J by 3 bases, with 15 bases between them. The CDR3 loop reads CASSLVTGGSHTEAFF. The CDR3 DNA sequence: TGTGCCAGCAGCTTAGTAACGGGAGGGTCACACACTGAAGCTTTCTTT.

The J gene is TRBJ2-1, the V gene TRBV7-2; a possible D gene is TRBD1 (6 bases). The germline V and J ends were trimmed by 5 bases and 6 bases, with 14 bases remaining between them. The CDR3 totals 14 residues. Germline V gene sequence: CDR1 SGHTA, CDR2 FQGNSA. The DNA of the CDR3 is TGTGCCAGCAGCCCCCACAGGGTGTTCAATGAGCAGTTCTTC. Translation: CASSPHRVFNEQFF.

V is TRBV18 and J is TRBJ1-5, with 10 bases matching TRBD1. Germline CDR1 and CDR2: KGHSH and LQKENI. V lost 4 bases, J lost 6 bases, and 9 bases stayed unmatched. The CDR3 covers 16 residues. CDR3 nucleotides: TGTGCCAGCTCACGACTCCGGGACAGGGGTGGTCAGCCCCAGCATTTT. It codes for CASSRLRDRGGQPQHF.

V gene TRBV13 combines with J gene TRBJ1-6; TRBD1 matches at 9 bases. With V trimmed by 2 bases and J by 8 bases, 4 bases remained unmatched. This CDR3 has 15 amino acids. CDR1 PRHDT and CDR2 FYEKMQ come from the germline V gene (reference sequence). In DNA form, the CDR3 reads TGTGCCAGCAGCTTATCGGACAGGGGTTATTCACCCCTCCACTTT. Amino acids: CASSLSDRGYSPLHF.

J is TRBJ1-1 and V is TRBV4-1, with 7 bases aligning to TRBD1. The junction had 3 bases not matched to a gene; V was cut back by 3 bases and J by 2 bases. Per the germline V gene, CDR1 is MGHRA and CDR2 is YSYEKL. The CDR3 has 14 amino acids. In nucleotides, the CDR3 is TGCGCCAGCAGCCAGACAGGGATCAACACTGAAGCTTTCTTT. Protein: CASSQTGINTEAFF.

The chain combines TRBV6-5 with TRBJ2-3; possibly TRBD2 for D (6 bases). Trimming shortened V by 2 bases and J by 6 bases, and 12 bases separated the two germline ends. The germline gives CDR1 MNHEY, CDR2 SVGAGI. The CDR3 runs to 14 residues. CDR3 DNA: TGTGCCAGCAGTTACGGCGGGGTTCAGGATACGCAGTATTTT. This sequence encodes CASSYGGVQDTQYF.

This clone has just one count. The chain recombines TRBV20-1 with TRBJ1-1, with unresolved D. The CDR3 is 10 amino acids. Trimming removed 4 bases from V and 11 bases from J, with 11 bases in between. Germline lookup yields CDR1 DFQATT and CDR2 SNEGSKA (reference sequence). DNA for the CDR3: TGCAGTGCTACGGGTGGTCGGGCTTTCTTT. Translating gives CSATGGRAFF.

This chain links TRBV27 with TRBJ2-7, with 9 nucleotides matching TRBD2. Germline V gene sequence: CDR1 MNHEY, CDR2 SMNVEV (reference sequence). This CDR3 comprises 16 residues. V was pared by 4 bases and J by 0 bases, with 7 bases of the junction left unmatched. The CDR3 coding sequence is TGTGCCAGCAGTTCGAGCGGGGGGAACGTCTCCTACGAGCAGTACTTC. It specifies CASSSSGGNVSYEQYF.

The chain combines TRBV4-1 with TRBJ1-5; 8 nucleotides match TRBD1. Germline CDR1 MGHRA, CDR2 YSYEKL. This CDR3 spans 15 amino acids. V trimming: 4 bases; J trimming: 7 bases; junction bases outside the gene matches: 9. The CDR3 DNA follows: TGCGCCAGCAGCCTGCAGGGGGCATCAGGCCAGCCCCAGCATTTT. It encodes CASSLQGASGQPQHF.

The chain couples TRBV11-1 to TRBJ2-1; no definite D call. V was shortened by 0 bases and J by 2 bases, with 8 bases between the two germline ends. Per germline, CDR1 SGHAT and CDR2 FQDESV (reference sequence). The CDR3 has 15 residues. In nucleotides, the CDR3 is TGTGCCAGCAGCTTAGCCGTACAAGCCTACAATGAGCAGTTCTTC. Its protein is CASSLAVQAYNEQFF.

The V call is TRBV27, the J call TRBJ2-7, with 11 positions matching TRBD1. Trimming took 5 bases from V and 6 from J; bases not matched to a gene: 9. In germline, CDR1 is MNHEY, CDR2 SMNVEV (reference sequence). This CDR3 is built from 15 residues. CDR3 DNA sequence: TGTGCCAGCAGTACTGGACAGGGGGCAATTTTCGAGCAGTACTTC. Protein sequence: CASSTGQGAIFEQYF.

The gene calls are TRBV7-4 and TRBJ2-7; 9 bases align to TRBD1. The junction had 7 bases not matched to a gene; V was cut back by 5 bases and J by 2 bases. This CDR3 has 15 amino acids. Germline CDR1 SGHVT, CDR2 SQSDAQ. The CDR3 DNA reads as TGTGCCAGCAGCCCGAGGACAGGGGTGGCCTACGAGCAGTACTTC. Its protein product is CASSPRTGVAYEQYF.

J is TRBJ2-1 and V is TRBV27; tentative D call: TRBD1 (6 bases). Germline V gene sequence: CDR1 MNHEY, CDR2 SMNVEV (reference sequence). The CDR3 consists of 15 residues. The germline V and J ends were trimmed by 6 bases and 4 bases, with 16 bases remaining between them. CDR3 sequence reads: CASSLIRGTYNEQFF. CDR3 DNA sequence: TGTGCCAGCAGCCTAATCAGGGGTACGTACAATGAGCAGTTCTTC.